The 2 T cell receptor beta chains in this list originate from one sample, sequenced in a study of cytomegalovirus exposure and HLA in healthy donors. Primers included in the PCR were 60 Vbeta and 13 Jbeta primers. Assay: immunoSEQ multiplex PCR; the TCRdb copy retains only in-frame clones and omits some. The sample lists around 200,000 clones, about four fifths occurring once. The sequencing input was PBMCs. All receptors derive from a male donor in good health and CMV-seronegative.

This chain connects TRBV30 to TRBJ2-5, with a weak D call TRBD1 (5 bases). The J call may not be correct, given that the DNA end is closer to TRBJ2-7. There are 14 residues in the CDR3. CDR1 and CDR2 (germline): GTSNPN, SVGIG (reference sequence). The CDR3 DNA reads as TGTGCCTGGAGTGTTAAGGGGCTCTCCTACGAGCAGTACTTC. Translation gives CAWSVKGLSYEQYF.

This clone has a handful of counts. The CDR3 loop is CASSLGQGVVNYGYTF. CDR3 bases: TGTGCCAGCAGCTTAGGCCAGGGGGTAGTTAACTATGGCTACACCTTC. The chain carries TRBV7-9 and TRBJ1-2, with 7 bases fitting TRBD1. Germline V gene sequence: CDR1 SEHNR, CDR2 FQNEAQ (reference sequence). The CDR3 runs to 16 residues. After removal of 1 base from V and 1 base from J, the junction contained 6 bases not matched to a gene.